This TCR beta chain was obtained from a study of cytomegalovirus exposure and HLA in healthy donors. In the PCR, 60 Vbeta and 13 Jbeta primers were used. Profiled with immunoSEQ multiplex PCR; TCRdb holds only in-frame clones, not every one. The sample has some 170,000 clones, more than 60% seen once; the top ten hold about 2.5%. CDR3 length: 17 residues. General study results and limits: The authors listed some 160 TCR beta chains as cytomegalovirus-associated. Cytomegalovirus status was reportedly diagnosed by the classifier with high specificity and sensitivity. As was reported, the HLA-A and HLA-B alleles of most subjects were accurately predicted from TCR beta sequences.

Regarding this clone: Antigen: not known.

The V and J genes are TRBV21-1 and TRBJ1-4. TRBV21-1 is described as a pseudogene. The sequenced material came from PBMCs. The sequence derives from a human donor in good health. CDR3 region: CASSMKADPATNEKLFF. The CDR3 DNA follows: TGTGCCAGCAGCATGAAGGCGGATCCAGCAACTAATGAAAAACTGTTTTTT.